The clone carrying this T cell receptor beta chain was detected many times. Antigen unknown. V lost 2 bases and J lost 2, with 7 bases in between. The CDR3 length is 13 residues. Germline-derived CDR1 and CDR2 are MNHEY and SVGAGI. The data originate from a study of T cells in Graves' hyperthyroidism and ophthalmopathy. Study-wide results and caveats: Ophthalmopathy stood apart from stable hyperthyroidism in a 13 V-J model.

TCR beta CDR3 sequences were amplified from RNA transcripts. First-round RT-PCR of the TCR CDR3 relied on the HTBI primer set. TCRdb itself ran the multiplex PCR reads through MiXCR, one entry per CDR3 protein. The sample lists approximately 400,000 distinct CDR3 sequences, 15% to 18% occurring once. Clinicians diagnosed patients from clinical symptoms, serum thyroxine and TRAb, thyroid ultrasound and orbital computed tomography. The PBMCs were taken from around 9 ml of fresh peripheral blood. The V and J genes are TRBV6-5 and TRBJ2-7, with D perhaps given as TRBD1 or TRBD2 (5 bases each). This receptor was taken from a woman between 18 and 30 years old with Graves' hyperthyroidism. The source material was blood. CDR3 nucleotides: TGTGCCAGCAGTTACAGGGGACCCTACGAGCAGTACTTC. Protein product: CASSYRGPYEQYF.